This TCR beta chain originates from a study of T cell responses to AZD1222 COVID-19 vaccine. The germline CDR1 and CDR2 sequences are SGHRS and YFSETQ. This CDR3 spans 14 amino acids. J gave up 5 bases and V 4 bases, and 9 bases lay outside the gene matches. Some clones are missing from TCRdb's copy, which holds only in-frame ones; the method was immunoSEQ multiplex PCR. The sample has tens of thousands of clones, about 81% seen once. As regards this clone: Its antigen is still unknown.

Study results and caveats: Donors were chiefly white British, with a greater number of females, and clonal diversity was perhaps underestimated. Targets within unmutated variant regions were reportedly found for nearly half of spike-specific TCRs. After two AZD1222 doses, spike-specific TCR breadth and depth rose versus day 0.

This sequence originates from an adult in good health. Here the sequenced sample was peripheral blood, taken on day 0 of AZD1222 vaccination. This sequence joins TRBV5-1 and TRBJ2-7, with 7 positions matching TRBD1. The DNA of the CDR3 is TGCGCCAGCAGCCCGGGACAGTTTAACAACGAGCAGTACTTC. Encoded protein: CASSPGQFNNEQYF.